Detailed here is one TCR beta chain. This CDR3 is built from 18 residues. CDR1 and CDR2 from the germline V gene are SGHKS and YYEKEE (reference sequence). Trimming pared 2 bases from V and 0 bases from J, leaving 18 bases between. The data were taken from a study of blood T cell repertoires in COVID-19. The overall study: There were acute and convalescent COVID-19 samples, and they came from the United States, Italy and Spain. PBMCs, B-cell-depleted T cells, or T cells provided the cDNA or gDNA that made up the material.

Method: immunoSEQ multiplex PCR; TCRdb's copy keeps in-frame clones and lacks some. The table records hundreds of thousands of clones, about 88% of them present only once. Donors were grouped by their self-reported clinical history. Before being deemed recovered, Cohort 3 donors had two negative PCRs, clearance, or symptom resolution. V and J are TRBV5-5 and TRBJ2-1; the D gene is possibly TRBD2 (6 bases). This clonotype was sampled from a woman in her 50s who had recovered from COVID-19. Sequencing used PBMCs or T cells enriched from blood (not recorded which). This CDR3 is CASSLQDLAAFSYNEQFF. In DNA form, the CDR3 reads TGTGCCAGCAGCTTACAGGATTTAGCGGCATTCTCCTACAATGAGCAGTTCTTC. The variable domain in full, with the rest retrieved from reference TRBV5-5 and TRBJ2-1, is DAGVTQSPTHLIKTRGQQVTLRCSPISGHKSVSWYQQVLGQGPQFIFQYYEKEERGRGNFPDRFSARQFPNYSSELNVNALLLGDSALYLCASSLQDLAAFSYNEQFFGPGTRLTVL.